This is a list of T cell receptor beta chains from one sample in a study of molecular identifiers for immune sequencing clone quantification. TCRdb analysed the PCR reads with MiXCR anew, one entry per CDR3 protein. The table records approximately 500,000 distinct CDR3 sequences, over 20% of them present only once. The specimen sequenced was naive CD8+ T cells from blood, with Jurkat cell RNA spiked in. These receptors were obtained from a human donor in good health. Some libraries in this study had Jurkat cell RNA spiked in. CDR3s include the opening cysteine and the closing phenylalanine or tryptophan. The order of the fields is J gene, D gene, V gene, clone size, CDR3 length, CDR3 DNA, CDR3 protein. The D gene is left open where the match is weak. Size is omitted from some rows. Given values are once, few, many or a class for expanded clones.

TRBJ1-6 | NA | TRBV6-5 | NA | 15 | TGTGCCAGCAGTAGTTACACGGAGGGGGGAGCACCCCTCCACTTT | CASSSYTEGGAPLHF
TRBJ2-1 | NA | TRBV6-2/TRBV6-3 | many | 12 | TGTGCCAGCAGTTACCTGGCGGATGAGCAGTTCTTC | CASSYLADEQFF
TRBJ2-7 | NA | TRBV4-1 | many | 16 | TGCGCCAGCAGCCCCTACAGGGATCTCGAGTTCTACGAGCAGTACTTC | CASSPYRDLEFYEQYF
TRBJ2-5 | NA | TRBV5-6 | few | 13 | TGTGCCAGCAGCGCCAGACTAGGAGAGACCCAGTACTTC | CASSARLGETQYF
TRBJ2-7 | NA | TRBV20-1 | NA | 15 | TGCAGTGCTGTCCTACGGGAGACAGTCTCCTACGAGCAGTACTTC | CSAVLRETVSYEQYF
TRBJ2-1 | NA | TRBV27 | few | 13 | TGTGCCAGCAGTTTGGTCCTTGACAATGAGCAGTTCTTC | CASSLVLDNEQFF
TRBJ2-1 | NA | TRBV30 | NA | 15 | TGTGCCTGGAGTGTACTCGTAAGCTCCTACAATGAGCAGTTCTTC | CAWSVLVSSYNEQFF
TRBJ2-7 | NA | TRBV28 | few | 14 | TGTGCCAGCAGTTTAACTTTGAACTCCTACGAGCAGTACTTC | CASSLTLNSYEQYF
TRBJ1-1 | NA | TRBV7-9 | many | 12 | TGTGCCAGCAGCCCCCGCCTGACTGAAGCTTTCTTT | CASSPRLTEAFF
TRBJ1-4 | NA | TRBV19 | many | 15 | TGTGCCAGTAGTCCGGACATTGCAACTAATGAAAAACTGTTTTTT | CASSPDIATNEKLFF
TRBJ2-7 | TRBD2 | TRBV28 | many | 18 | TGTGCCAGCAGCTCTCCGGGACTAGCGTCCTCCTCCCTCTACGAGCAGTACTTC | CASSSPGLASSSLYEQYF
TRBJ2-1 | TRBD1 | TRBV4-1 | many | 16 | TGCGCCAGCAGCCAAGGGACAGGGACAGTCGGGAATGAGCAGTTCTTC | CASSQGTGTVGNEQFF
TRBJ1-1 | NA | TRBV29-1 | many | 12 | TGCAGCGGAGGGGCTTTGAACACTGAAGCTTTCTTT | CSGGALNTEAFF
TRBJ2-2 | NA | TRBV7-9 | NA | 17 | TGTGCCAGCAGCGTTTCCGGGACAGCGGTGAACACCGGGGGGCTGTTTTTT | CASSVSGTAVNTGGLFF
TRBJ1-1 | NA | TRBV11-2 | NA | 12 | TGTGCCAGCACGGGGGAAGGGACTGAAGCTTTCTTT | CASTGEGTEAFF
TRBJ2-7 | NA | TRBV13 | many | 14 | TGTGCCAGCAGCTTAATAAGGGGGGGTGATGTGCAGTACTTC | CASSLIRGGDVQYF
TRBJ1-1 | TRBD1 | TRBV11-2 | few | 15 | TGTGCCAGCAGCCCGTGGACAGGGGGGAACACTGAAGCTTTCTTT | CASSPWTGGNTEAFF
TRBJ1-5 | NA | TRBV24-1 | many | 17 | TGTGCCACCAGTGAATCGACAGGACGATTGGGCAATCAGCCCCAGCATTTT | CATSESTGRLGNQPQHF
TRBJ2-7 | NA | TRBV11-2 | few | 14 | TGTGCCAGCAACTGGTATGGGGAGCCCTACGAGCAGTACTTC | CASNWYGEPYEQYF
TRBJ2-5 | NA | TRBV12-3/TRBV12-4 | many | 14 | TGTGCCAGCAGTCCGCGGACTGAAACGGAGACCCAGTACTTC | CASSPRTETETQYF
TRBJ1-1 | NA | TRBV4-3 | many | 12 | TGCGCCAGCAGCCAAAAGACAGGTGAAGCTTTCTTT | CASSQKTGEAFF
TRBJ2-7 | NA | TRBV27 | few | 11 | TGTGCCAGCAGTTTTTGCTACGAGCAGTACTTC | CASSFCYEQYF
TRBJ1-1 | TRBD1 | TRBV27 | few | 19 | TGTGCCAGCAGTAGAATCTCTCGTACGAGACAGGGGAGGAGGACTGAAGCTTTCTTT | CASSRISRTRQGRRTEAFF
TRBJ2-6 | NA | TRBV7-9 | NA | 18 | TGTGCCAGCAGCCCAGCCAGGGGGGCGTCTTCTGGGGCCAACGTCCTGACTTTC | CASSPARGASSGANVLTF
TRBJ2-2 | TRBD2 | TRBV19 | few | 14 | TGTGCCAGTAGGGACTGGACTAGCCCCGGGGAGCTGTTTTTT | CASRDWTSPGELFF
TRBJ2-2 | TRBD1 | TRBV19 | few | 17 | TGTGCCAGTAGTATGACAGGCAGGGGGCTGAGAACCGGGGAGCTGTTTTTT | CASSMTGRGLRTGELFF
TRBJ2-5 | NA | TRBV27 | once | 16 | TGTGCCAGCAGCCCTCAACAGGTCTCATTAATGGAGACCCAGTACTTC | CASSPQQVSLMETQYF
TRBJ1-1 | NA | TRBV5-4 | NA | 16 | TGTGCCAGCAGCTTGGCAATACAGGTAGGCGGCACTGAAGCTTTCTTT | CASSLAIQVGGTEAFF
TRBJ1-1 | NA | TRBV7-9 | many | 13 | TGTGCCAGCAGCCGCGCTTTCAGCACTGAAGCTTTCTTT | CASSRAFSTEAFF
TRBJ2-7 | TRBD1 | TRBV20-1 | NA | 11 | TGCAGTACAGGGGTCTCCTACGAGCAGTACTTC | CSTGVSYEQYF
TRBJ1-6 | NA | TRBV6-6 | many | 15 | TGTGCCAGCAGGGAGGACGGCAGCTATAATTCACCCCTCCACTTT | CASREDGSYNSPLHF
TRBJ2-7 | TRBD1 | TRBV10-3 | few | 15 | TGTGCCATCAGTGACCCGGGACAGTTCTCCTACGAGCAGTACTTC | CAISDPGQFSYEQYF
TRBJ2-3 | NA | TRBV29-1 | many | 12 | TGCAGCGTTGAAGCGCCTACAGATACGCAGTATTTT | CSVEAPTDTQYF
TRBJ2-7 | NA | TRBV11-2 | few | 14 | TGTGCCAGCAGCTTAGGGGCCAGAGCCTACGAGCAGTACTTC | CASSLGARAYEQYF
TRBJ2-5 | NA | TRBV5-1 | few | 11 | TGCGCCAGGTTAGGGTTGGAGACCCAGTACTTC | CARLGLETQYF
TRBJ1-2 | NA | TRBV9 | few | 15 | TGTGCCAGCAGCCCAGGGACAAACCCTAACTATGGCTACACCTTC | CASSPGTNPNYGYTF
TRBJ1-1 | NA | TRBV2 | many | 14 | TGTGCCAGCAGTGACCCTAGTAGGGACACTGAAGCTTTCTTT | CASSDPSRDTEAFF
TRBJ1-5 | NA | TRBV6-5 | once | 14 | TGTGCCAGCAGTGGACAGACAAACACAGATACGCAGCATTTT | CASSGQTNTDTQHF
TRBJ2-1 | TRBD1 | TRBV7-9 | few | 13 | TGTGCCAGCGTCTCCGGGACAGGGGGTTCGCAGTTCTTC | CASVSGTGGSQFF
TRBJ2-3 | NA | TRBV15 | NA | 13 | TGTGCCACCAGCAGAGTAACAGGGGAGGTAGAGTATTTT | CATSRVTGEVEYF
TRBJ1-5 | NA | TRBV6-2/TRBV6-3 | NA | 15 | TGTGCCAGCAGGGGTTTTGGAGGGATCAATCAGCCCCAGCATTTT | CASRGFGGINQPQHF
TRBJ2-5 | NA | TRBV7-9 | NA | 14 | TGTGCCTCTCGTGGGAGGCTGCTCCAAGAGACCCAGTACTTC | CASRGRLLQETQYF
TRBJ2-5 | NA | TRBV7-9 | few | 17 | TGTGCCAGCAGCTTAGGCGAACGGACGGGACACCAAGAGACCCAGTACTTC | CASSLGERTGHQETQYF